This is a list of T cell receptor beta chains from one sample in a study of T cell changes during pregnancy in multiple sclerosis. Method: immunoSEQ multiplex PCR; TCRdb's copy keeps in-frame clones and lacks some. This sample has 65,000 to 85,000 clones, with about nine tenths found just once. The sequences come from CD4+ T cells from peripheral blood mononuclear cells, collected after pregnancy. The receptors were gathered from a female donor with multiple sclerosis, enrolled in a pregnancy study. Each CDR3 is given with its conserved first and last residue. Fields, in order: J gene, D gene, V gene, CDR3 length, clone size, CDR3 DNA, CDR3 protein. The D gene is left open where the match is weak. Clone size is shown for a subset of rows, as once, few, many or a class of expanded clone.

j_gene: TRBJ1-4; d_gene: TRBD1; v_gene: TRBV5-1; len: 14; abundance: -; CDR3nt: TGCGCCAGCAGCCAAACGACAGGGAATGAAAAACTGTTTTTT; CDR3aa: CASSQTTGNEKLFF
j_gene: TRBJ2-2; d_gene: TRBD1; v_gene: TRBV19; len: 16; abundance: -; CDR3nt: TGTGCCAGTAGTACTCAGGGGGCGCGGAACACCGGGGAGCTGTTTTTT; CDR3aa: CASSTQGARNTGELFF
j_gene: TRBJ1-4; d_gene: -; v_gene: TRBV10-2; len: 15; abundance: -; CDR3nt: TGCGCCAGCAGTGACTCGCGCGGCCCTAATGAAAAACTGTTTTTT; CDR3aa: CASSDSRGPNEKLFF
j_gene: TRBJ1-2; d_gene: -; v_gene: TRBV5-5; len: 15; abundance: -; CDR3nt: TGTGCCAGCAGCTTAACACGGGACACCAACTATGGCTACACCTTC; CDR3aa: CASSLTRDTNYGYTF
j_gene: TRBJ1-2; d_gene: -; v_gene: TRBV6-1; len: 10; abundance: -; CDR3nt: TGTGCCAGCAGCGCGTATGGCTACACCTTC; CDR3aa: CASSAYGYTF
j_gene: TRBJ1-1; d_gene: -; v_gene: TRBV5-6; len: 18; abundance: -; CDR3nt: TGTGCCAGCAGCTTGAAGATGGGGACGGTCAGGGGGAACACTGAAGCTTTCTTT; CDR3aa: CASSLKMGTVRGNTEAFF
j_gene: TRBJ1-6; d_gene: -; v_gene: TRBV6-5; len: 15; abundance: -; CDR3nt: TGTGCCAGCAGTATCTCCCAGGGAAATAATTCACCCCTCCACTTT; CDR3aa: CASSISQGNNSPLHF
j_gene: TRBJ1-2; d_gene: TRBD1; v_gene: TRBV6-1; len: 14; abundance: -; CDR3nt: TGTGCCAGCAGTGACGCGACAGGGGAGGGTGGCTACACCTTC; CDR3aa: CASSDATGEGGYTF
j_gene: TRBJ2-7; d_gene: -; v_gene: TRBV5-1; len: 12; abundance: -; CDR3nt: TGCGCCAGCAGCCCGGGGTGGGGAGAGCAGTACTTC; CDR3aa: CASSPGWGEQYF
j_gene: TRBJ2-2; d_gene: -; v_gene: TRBV5-1; len: 13; abundance: few; CDR3nt: TGCGCCAGCAGCTTGTCGGTAACCGGGGAGCTGTTTTTT; CDR3aa: CASSLSVTGELFF
j_gene: TRBJ1-3; d_gene: -; v_gene: TRBV28; len: 12; abundance: -; CDR3nt: TGTGCCAGCAGTTTCGAGCGAAACACCATATATTTT; CDR3aa: CASSFERNTIYF
j_gene: TRBJ2-3; d_gene: -; v_gene: TRBV9; len: 16; abundance: -; CDR3nt: TGTGCCAGCAGCGCGGTCACGCGGACTAGCACAGATACGCAGTATTTT; CDR3aa: CASSAVTRTSTDTQYF
j_gene: TRBJ1-4; d_gene: TRBD1; v_gene: TRBV27; len: 17; abundance: -; CDR3nt: TGTGCCAGCAGTCCCAACTCAGGACAGGGATGGAATGAAAAACTGTTTTTT; CDR3aa: CASSPNSGQGWNEKLFF
j_gene: TRBJ2-1; d_gene: TRBD2; v_gene: TRBV19; len: 15; abundance: -; CDR3nt: TGTGCCAGTAGTTTTACCGGGACTAGAAACAATGAGCAGTTCTTC; CDR3aa: CASSFTGTRNNEQFF
j_gene: TRBJ1-1; d_gene: -; v_gene: TRBV6-1; len: 15; abundance: -; CDR3nt: TGTGCCAGCAGTCCGAGTTCGGGACAAGTCACTGAAGCTTTCTTT; CDR3aa: CASSPSSGQVTEAFF
j_gene: TRBJ2-5; d_gene: -; v_gene: TRBV6-1; len: 15; abundance: -; CDR3nt: TGTGCCAGCAGTGTACTACAGGGCGGAGGAGAGACCCAGTACTTC; CDR3aa: CASSVLQGGGETQYF
j_gene: TRBJ2-2; d_gene: TRBD1; v_gene: TRBV5-6; len: 18; abundance: -; CDR3nt: TGTGCCAGCTCAACCGGGACAGGGTTCGAGGCGAACACCGGGGAGCTGTTTTTT; CDR3aa: CASSTGTGFEANTGELFF
j_gene: TRBJ1-5; d_gene: -; v_gene: TRBV2; len: 15; abundance: -; CDR3nt: TGTGCCAGCAGTGAAGCGCGAAGGGCCGGGGGTGCCCAGCATTTT; CDR3aa: CASSEARRAGGAQHF
j_gene: TRBJ2-5; d_gene: -; v_gene: TRBV2; len: 17; abundance: -; CDR3nt: TGTGCCAGCAGTGAACTTGTGGCAGGGGGGTTTAGAGAGACCCAGTACTTC; CDR3aa: CASSELVAGGFRETQYF
j_gene: TRBJ1-2; d_gene: TRBD1; v_gene: TRBV25-1; len: 13; abundance: -; CDR3nt: TGTGCCAGCAGTGCGGACAGGCTCTATGGCTACACCTTC; CDR3aa: CASSADRLYGYTF
j_gene: TRBJ2-1; d_gene: TRBD2; v_gene: TRBV19; len: 14; abundance: -; CDR3nt: TGTGCCAGTAGTCTCCAGCGGGAGGGCCATGAGCAGTTCTTC; CDR3aa: CASSLQREGHEQFF
j_gene: TRBJ2-5; d_gene: TRBD2; v_gene: TRBV30; len: 15; abundance: -; CDR3nt: TGTGCCTGGAAAAGTCTAGCGGGGGGACGGGAGACCCAGTACTTC; CDR3aa: CAWKSLAGGRETQYF
j_gene: TRBJ2-7; d_gene: -; v_gene: TRBV28; len: 14; abundance: -; CDR3nt: TGTGCCAGCAAAACGAGGATTAACTCCTACGAGCAGTACTTC; CDR3aa: CASKTRINSYEQYF
j_gene: TRBJ2-3; d_gene: TRBD2; v_gene: TRBV19; len: 16; abundance: -; CDR3nt: TGTGCCAGTAGTATATCGCGGAGCGGGGGGGCTGATACGCAGTATTTT; CDR3aa: CASSISRSGGADTQYF
j_gene: TRBJ1-5; d_gene: TRBD1; v_gene: TRBV19; len: 13; abundance: -; CDR3nt: TGTGCCAGTAGTCGGGGACAGAATCAGCCCCAGCATTTT; CDR3aa: CASSRGQNQPQHF
j_gene: TRBJ2-2; d_gene: TRBD1; v_gene: TRBV5-4; len: 14; abundance: -; CDR3nt: TGTGCCAGCAGCTGGGACAGGGAGGCCGGGGAGCTGTTTTTT; CDR3aa: CASSWDREAGELFF
j_gene: TRBJ1-3; d_gene: -; v_gene: TRBV5-1; len: 15; abundance: -; CDR3nt: TGCGCCAGCAGCTTGACCGCAGGGCAAGGAAACACCATATATTTT; CDR3aa: CASSLTAGQGNTIYF
j_gene: TRBJ2-5; d_gene: -; v_gene: TRBV2; len: 12; abundance: -; CDR3nt: TGTGCCAGCAGTGCCCGTGAAGAGACCCAGTACTTC; CDR3aa: CASSAREETQYF